This T cell receptor (beta chain) was profiled in a study of neurological immune-mediated disorders (dated by TCRdb to between 2018 and 2021). A note on the overall study: Peripheral blood TCR-beta repertoires from patients with HTLV-I-associated myelopathy (HAM/TSP), patients with multiple sclerosis, and healthy controls were compared in the study using UMI-based sequencing. Alongside PBMC samples, the set of about 100 TCR-beta libraries contained longitudinal samples, technical triplicates, and paired CD4+ and CD8+ T-cell subsets that had been sorted. Longitudinal HAM/TSP and healthy donors had 3 time-points each (roughly 3-40 month intervals). The cohort was made up of 68 subjects, consisting of roughly 15 HAM/TSP patients, 34 multiple sclerosis patients and about 20 healthy controls.

V was cut back by 7 bases and J by 4 bases, leaving a gap of 14 bases between them. Including cysteine and phenylalanine, the CDR3 has 13 amino acids. The kept DNA is CDR3 alone, 39 bases in frame from the first base. Based on the germline V gene, the CDR1 and CDR2 sequences are SQVTM and ANQGSEA. This clonotype was seen repeatedly, ten times or more. Its binding antigen is unknown. Within one base of it there is no much larger clone, and no base qualities were kept. cDNA synthesis used template-switch 5'RACE with a primer carrying a 10-nucleotide random unique molecular identifier tagging each TCR transcript. Every sequencing run yielded over 170 million TCR-beta sequences covering 15-18 subjects. The RNeasy kit was used for extraction of total RNA. Using the KAPA Real-time Library Amplification kit, TCR-beta VDJ regions were amplified with primers for the TCR constant region and the 5'RACE anchor. Sample indexes and Illumina adaptors were added in a first PCR, and a second PCR then increased library yield. After Ampure bead purification, the TCR product of roughly 650 bp was size-selected on a 2% E-gel SizeSelection system. Before pooling, library quality was assessed on a Bioanalyzer, concentration was determined with Qubit, and library quantification was performed with the Kapa Library Quantification kit. An Illumina HiSeq 2500 sequenced the libraries paired-end 2 x 150 bp. To increase sequence diversity, about 24-32% phiX was spiked into each library pool. Per the original workflow: Quality-filtered reads were processed with the UMI-based MiGEC pipeline, which removed over 85% of raw TCR sequences during error correction. VDJ genes were aligned to IMGT germline references, and clonotypes were defined by unique CDR3 amino acid sequence plus V-J genes. Clonal expansion, Shannon diversity and CDR3 relatedness (CalcPairwiseDistances, ClusterSamples) were evaluated with VDJtools, and phylogenetic trees were built with CLCbio workbench. Expanded clones were defined as having at least 8 unique UMIs, based on coefficient-of-variation modelling across technical triplicates. In TCRdb, the public reads were trimmed at Q25 with fastp and aligned with MiXCR, with productive beta chains retained. Here each entry gathers all rows of one CDR3 protein and keeps the most common genes and DNA. The V and J calls, along with clone size, are taken from TCRdb and not from the paper's own processing. This sample holds 100,000 or so distinct CDR3 sequences; roughly 13% were observed only once. The ten largest clones capture approximately 5% of the sample.

The time point label for this specimen denotes: longitudinal time-point 2. Libraries from unsorted PBMCs were made from 2 million PBMCs kept in RNAlater at -80 degrees C until RNA extraction. Peripheral blood underwent Ficoll-Hypaque density gradient centrifugation to isolate PBMCs, which were then cryopreserved in liquid nitrogen. The investigation overall reported the following: TCR clonal expansion was highest in HAM/TSP patients and lowest in MS patients, with MS patients falling below even healthy controls. Expanded clones from different subjects shared no identical CDR3 amino acid sequences, which suggests that TCR-beta repertoires were private in all groups.

The rearranged segments are TRBV29-1 and TRBJ2-1, with TRBD1 perhaps the D gene, on 6 matching bases. The source material was PBMCs. This receptor was obtained from a female donor with HTLV-1-associated myelopathy (HAM/TSP). CDR3 sequence: CSAGGQRYNEQFF. The DNA is as follows: TGCAGCGCCGGCGGACAGCGGTACAATGAGCAGTTCTTC.